This T cell receptor (beta chain) was recovered during a study of blood T cell repertoires in COVID-19. Study-level information: Sites across the United States, Italy and Spain contributed samples from acute and convalescent COVID-19.

Method: immunoSEQ multiplex PCR; TCRdb's copy keeps in-frame clones and lacks some. Seen here are over 200,000 clones, approximately 87% observed once, and the top ten hold under 3%. V was shortened by 3 bases and J by 0 bases, with 12 bases between the two germline ends. The CDR3 is made up of 15 amino acids. The germline CDR1 and CDR2 sequences are MNHEY and SVGAGI. Sample: peripheral blood. The J gene is TRBJ2-7, the V gene TRBV6-5; possibly TRBD1 for D (6 bases). This sequence originates from a woman in her seventies with active or convalescent COVID-19. CDR3 sequence (DNA): TGTGCCAGCAGTTATAGGGGGTGGGGCTCCTACGAGCAGTACTTC. Protein: CASSYRGWGSYEQYF.